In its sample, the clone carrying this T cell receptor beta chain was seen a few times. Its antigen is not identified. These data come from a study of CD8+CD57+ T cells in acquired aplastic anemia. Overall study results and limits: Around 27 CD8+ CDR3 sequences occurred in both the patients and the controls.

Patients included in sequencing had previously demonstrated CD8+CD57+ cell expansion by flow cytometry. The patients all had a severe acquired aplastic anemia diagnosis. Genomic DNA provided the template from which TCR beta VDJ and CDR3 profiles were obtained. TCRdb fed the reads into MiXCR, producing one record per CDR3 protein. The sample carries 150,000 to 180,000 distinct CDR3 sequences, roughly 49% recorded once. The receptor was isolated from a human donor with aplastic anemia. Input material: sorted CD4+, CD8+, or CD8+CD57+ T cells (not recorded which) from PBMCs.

CDR3 sequence reads: CSVARGQGANQPQHF. The CDR3 region has the DNA TGCAGCGTGGCGAGGGGGCAGGGAGCGAATCAGCCCCAGCATTTT. This sequence joins TRBV29-1 and TRBJ1-5, with 7 bases matching TRBD1. Germline loops: CDR1 SQVTM, CDR2 ANQGSEA. With 6 bases clipped from V and 4 bases from J, the junction kept 12 bases outside the gene matches. This CDR3 spans 15 amino acids.